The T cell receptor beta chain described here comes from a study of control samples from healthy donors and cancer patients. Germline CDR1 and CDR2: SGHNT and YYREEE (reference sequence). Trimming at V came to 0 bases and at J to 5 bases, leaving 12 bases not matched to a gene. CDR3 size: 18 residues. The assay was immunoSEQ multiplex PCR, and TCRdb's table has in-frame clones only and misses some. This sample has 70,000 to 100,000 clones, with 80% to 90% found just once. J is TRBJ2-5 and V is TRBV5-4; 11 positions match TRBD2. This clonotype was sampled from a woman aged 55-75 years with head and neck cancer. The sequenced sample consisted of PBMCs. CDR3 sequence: CASSLERFSGRAGETQYF. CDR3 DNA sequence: TGTGCCAGCAGCTTGGAACGATTTAGCGGGAGGGCCGGGGAGACCCAGTACTTC.